This is a list of T cell receptor beta chains from one sample in a study of neurological immune-mediated disorders. TCRdb called the 5' RACE reads again in MiXCR, with one record for every CDR3 protein. The sample lists roughly 80,000 distinct CDR3 sequences, roughly 18% occurring once. The sequencing sample was made of PBMCs. The source is a woman aged 40 to 55 in good health. Both conserved end residues are part of each CDR3. Clone size is not always given. Where it is, it says once, few, many or a class for expanded clones.

- | TRBJ2-1 | TRBV15 | CATSRDPGPANEPFF
- | TRBJ2-3 | TRBV20-1 | CSAPNSGGATDTQYF
many | TRBJ2-7 | TRBV4-3 | CASSQQASGGSYEQYF
once | TRBJ2-2 | TRBV9 | CASSVGWNTGELFF
few | TRBJ1-4 | TRBV5-6 | CASSRRTERRNEKLFF
many | TRBJ2-5 | TRBV10-3 | CATRKEAQTQYF
many | TRBJ2-2 | TRBV5-1 | CASSFRDRDTGELFF
many | TRBJ1-6 | TRBV5-1 | CASSLGPDSNSPLHF
many | TRBJ2-7 | TRBV20-1 | CSAPAGSDEQYF
- | TRBJ1-2 | TRBV28 | CASSLSDGGYTF
- | TRBJ1-5 | TRBV28 | CASSLRGQSSNQPQHF
many | TRBJ2-1 | TRBV28 | CASSPGLAGGRKREMSSYNEQFF
many | TRBJ1-6 | TRBV7-2 | CASSSTRTLHF
many | TRBJ2-3 | TRBV4-1 | CASSQRSAGATDTQYF
- | TRBJ2-3 | TRBV7-2 | CASSSDRFSTDTQYF
many | TRBJ2-1 | TRBV5-1 | CASSLEAGGRAPQFF
many | TRBJ1-2 | TRBV25-1 | CASSMGGDGYTF